This passage covers 32 T cell receptor beta chains from one sample sequenced in a study of a mutant IDH1 vaccine in newly diagnosed glioma. Regarding time point: week 35, safety follow-up. Vaccination comprised doses that each held 300 ug of mutant IDH1 20-mer peptide, plus topical imiquimod. Sequencing was performed with immunoSEQ multiplex PCR; in TCRdb, only in-frame clones are kept and a portion is missing. The repertoire holds approximately 41,000 clones, with more than 80% as singletons. No antigen has been assigned to these receptors. The sample consisted of PBMCs, taken from a glioma patient whose treatment included an IDH1 peptide vaccine. The receptors come from a man in his forties with glioma.

This clone came up a few times. The J gene is TRBJ2-5, the V gene TRBV5-1; no clear D. CDR3 size: 15 residues. The V end was cut by 0 bases, the J end by 5 bases, with 14 bases between. Germline-derived CDR1 and CDR2 are SGHRS and YFSETQ. The CDR3 reads CASSLDWSRKETQYF. In DNA form, the CDR3 reads TGCGCCAGCAGCTTGGACTGGTCGCGCAAGGAGACCCAGTACTTC.

This chain connects TRBV11-2 to TRBJ2-1; weak D call: TRBD2 (6 bases). The CDR3 spans 14 residues. Germline-derived CDR1 and CDR2 are SGHAT and FQNNGV. Trimming pared 4 bases from V and 6 bases from J, leaving 13 bases between. The DNA of the CDR3 is TGTGCCAGCAGCTCGAGCCTAGCGCGCAATGAGCAGTTCTTC. It codes for CASSSSLARNEQFF.

The chain has TRBV28 and TRBJ1-2; TRBD1 matches at 9 bases. This CDR3 spans 15 amino acids. V lost 4 bases, J lost 8 bases, and 11 bases stayed unmatched. The germline V gene has CDR1 MDHEN and CDR2 SYDVKM. The CDR3, as DNA: TGTGCCAGCAGTTCATCCGGGACAGGGTTAGGCGGCTACACCTTC. Encoded protein: CASSSSGTGLGGYTF.

V and J are TRBV11-2 and TRBJ2-2; D gene ambiguous. The CDR3 runs to 15 residues. Deletions cut 6 bases from V and 4 bases from J, with 15 bases between. Germline V gene data show CDR1 as SGHAT and CDR2 as FQNNGV. The CDR3 nucleotides read TGTGCCAGCAGTCTATTCAGGACGGCCACCGGGGAGCTGTTTTTT. It encodes CASSLFRTATGELFF. The variable domain in full, completed from reference TRBV11-2 and TRBJ2-2, reads EAGVAQSPRYKIIEKRQSVAFWCNPISGHATLYWYQQILGQGPKLLIQFQNNGVVDDSQLPKDRFSAERLKGVDSTLKIQPAKLEDSAVYLCASSLFRTATGELFFGEGSRLTVL.

The rearrangement uses TRBV28 and TRBJ1-2; tentatively, D is TRBD1 (5 bases). From germline, CDR1 is MDHEN and CDR2 SYDVKM. The ends were cut back, 1 base at V and 8 bases at J, with 8 bases in the middle. The CDR3 runs to 12 residues. Here the CDR3 DNA reads TGTGCCAGCAGTTTATCGGGACGAGGCTACACCTTC. It encodes CASSLSGRGYTF.

The chain combines TRBV11-2 with TRBJ1-1; weak D call: TRBD1 (6 bases). Trimming shortened V by 5 bases and J by 5 bases, and 9 bases separated the two germline ends. The germline CDR1 and CDR2 sequences are SGHAT and FQNNGV. The CDR3 has 12 amino acids. In DNA form, the CDR3 reads TGTGCCAGCAGCCGAACAGGGACTGAAGCTTTCTTT. Amino acids: CASSRTGTEAFF.

This chain links TRBV6-5 with TRBJ2-1; D might be TRBD1 or TRBD2, each matching 5 bases. With 5 bases removed from V and 11 bases from J, the gap between germline ends came to 13 bases. Germline V gives CDR1 MNHEY, CDR2 SVGAGI. The CDR3 loop spans 12 amino acids. In DNA form, the CDR3 reads TGTGCCAGCAGTGGATGGGGGAATCAGCAGTTCTTC. Amino acid sequence: CASSGWGNQQFF.

The chain is built from TRBV11-1 and TRBJ2-7, with D perhaps given as TRBD1 or TRBD2 (5 bases each). The CDR3 length is 15 residues. The V gene lost 3 bases and the J gene lost 5 bases, with 17 bases spanning the gap. In germline, CDR1 is SGHAT, CDR2 FQDESV (reference sequence). In DNA form, the CDR3 reads TGTGCCAGCAGCTTTAAAGGCAGGGATAGCGACGAGCAGTACTTC. It codes for CASSFKGRDSDEQYF.

This chain links TRBV11-3 with TRBJ2-1; TRBD2 agrees at 11 bases. V dropped 6 bases and J dropped 8; count of bases not matched to a gene: 3. The CDR3 is made up of 13 amino acids. Per germline, CDR1 SGHNT and CDR2 YENEEA. CDR3 bases: TGTGCCAGCAGGACTAGCGGGAATGATGAGCAGTTCTTC. It is translated as CASRTSGNDEQFF.

This chain connects TRBV19 to TRBJ2-7; D is possibly TRBD1 (5 bases). Deletions cut 3 bases from V and 2 bases from J, with 11 bases between. The CDR3 loop spans 14 amino acids. Germline V lookup: CDR1 LNHDA, CDR2 SQIVND (reference sequence). CDR3 in DNA: TGTGCCAGTAGTATGGGCAGGGTCGCCTACGAGCAGTACTTC. The encoded protein is CASSMGRVAYEQYF.

The chain carries TRBV19 and TRBJ1-2; D is unresolved. The CDR3 runs 13 residues. Trimming removed 3 bases at V and 2 bases at J, with 7 bases between. Germline V CDR1 and CDR2: LNHDA, SQIVND (reference sequence). For the CDR3, the DNA is TGTGCCAGTAGTATGTCCAAGAACTATGGCTACACCTTC. Its translation: CASSMSKNYGYTF.

V usage is TRBV4-1 and J usage is TRBJ2-3; D possibly uses TRBD1 or TRBD2 (5 bases each). This CDR3 contains 18 residues. Germline CDR1 reads MGHRA; CDR2 reads YSYEKL. Trimming removed 0 bases from V and 2 bases from J, with 18 bases in between. Here the CDR3 DNA reads TGCGCCAGCAGCCAAGAAACCCCCGGGGCGTTGGTCACAGATACGCAGTATTTT. Its translation: CASSQETPGALVTDTQYF.

The V and J genes are TRBV19 and TRBJ2-3; D gene uncertain. CDR1 and CDR2 from the germline V gene are LNHDA and SQIVND (reference sequence). The CDR3 loop spans 14 amino acids. Trimming took 5 bases from V and 2 from J, leaving 11 bases between them. Written as DNA, the CDR3 is TGTGCCAGTAGTTACCGGTACAACACAGATACGCAGTATTTT. Translation: CASSYRYNTDTQYF.

This chain links TRBV6-1 with TRBJ2-7; the match to TRBD2 covers 7 bases. Germline assignment: CDR1 MNHNS and CDR2 SASEGT. This CDR3 comprises 15 residues. The J segment lost 0 bases and the V segment lost 2 bases, leaving 4 bases of the junction unmatched. The DNA for the CDR3 is TGTGCCAGCAGTGAATTGGGAGGGTCCTCCTACGAGCAGTACTTC. Translated: CASSELGGSSYEQYF.

The rearrangement uses TRBV6-1 and TRBJ2-7; 7 bases are shared with TRBD1. J was trimmed by 4 bases and V by 4 bases; bases with no gene match: 10. Germline-derived CDR1 and CDR2 are MNHNS and SASEGT. The CDR3 sequence is 15 residues long. CDR3 residues: CASSGRGDSLYEQYF. CDR3 sequence (DNA): TGTGCCAGCAGTGGGCGAGGGGACAGTTTATACGAGCAGTACTTC.

The chain links TRBV20-1 to TRBJ2-1; D is uncertain. The V gene lost 0 bases and the J gene lost 7 bases, with 4 bases spanning the gap. Germline CDR1 DFQATT, CDR2 SNEGSKA (reference sequence). CDR3 size: 11 residues. CDR3: CSARDYNEQFF. CDR3 nucleotides: TGCAGTGCTAGAGATTATAATGAGCAGTTCTTC.

The gene calls are TRBV18 and TRBJ2-7, with 7 nucleotides matching TRBD2. Germline CDR1 reads KGHSH; CDR2 reads LQKENI. This CDR3 region has 16 residues. Unmatched junction bases numbered 12, after V lost 5 bases and J lost 2 bases. Here the CDR3 reads CASSILPGLRTYEQYV. In nucleotides, the CDR3 is TGTGCCAGCTCAATTCTCCCGGGACTAAGAACCTACGAGCAGTACGTC.

This chain links TRBV28 with TRBJ1-5, with a weak D call TRBD1 (6 bases). This CDR3 comprises 12 residues. V dropped 7 bases and J dropped 4 bases, with 8 bases sitting between them. Germline CDR1 and CDR2: MDHEN and SYDVKM. CDR3: CASIGGNQPQHF. CDR3 bases: TGTGCCAGCATAGGGGGGAATCAGCCCCAGCATTTT. Filled out from reference TRBV28 and TRBJ1-5, the complete variable domain reads DVKVTQSSRYLVKRTGEKVFLECVQDMDHENMFWYRQDPGLGLRLIYFSYDVKMKEKGDIPEGYSVSREKKERFSLILESASTNQTSMYLCASIGGNQPQHFGDGTRLSIL.

The chain employs TRBV5-1 and TRBJ2-3, with D unresolved. CDR3 length: 13 residues. Germline-derived CDR1 and CDR2 are SGHRS and YFSETQ. Between the trimmed V and J ends, which lost 6 bases and 7 bases, there was a span of 15 bases. The CDR3: CASNVLGVHTQYF. Written as DNA, the CDR3 is TGCGCCAGCAATGTGCTGGGCGTACATACGCAGTATTTT. Full variable domain (missing parts from reference TRBV5-1 and TRBJ2-3): KAGVTQTPRYLIKTRGQQVTLSCSPISGHRSVSWYQQTPGQGLQFLFEYFSETQRNKGNFPGRFSGRQFSNSRSEMNVSTLELGDSALYLCASNVLGVHTQYFGPGTRLTVL.

DNA for the CDR3: TGTGCCATCCGTCGACAGGGAGTAGCAGATACGCAGTATTTT. Translated: CAIRRQGVADTQYF. The gene calls are TRBV10-3 and TRBJ2-3; 7 positions agree with TRBD1. V lost 8 bases to trimming and J lost 4 bases; unmatched junction nucleotides: 9. CDR3 length: 14 residues. Germline loops: CDR1 ENHRY, CDR2 SYGVKD.

This chain connects TRBV2 to TRBJ1-1, with a tentative D call TRBD1 (6 bases). The germline V gene encodes CDR1 SNHLY and CDR2 FYNNEI. CDR3 length equals 14 residues. The germline V and J ends were trimmed by 6 bases and 4 bases, with 15 bases remaining between them. The CDR3 region is CASSVPRGATEAFF. The CDR3 DNA is TGTGCCAGCAGCGTTCCTAGGGGGGCCACTGAAGCTTTCTTT. Complete variable domain (other parts from reference TRBV2 and TRBJ1-1): EPEVTQTPSHQVTQMGQEVILRCVPISNHLYFYWYRQILGQKVEFLVSFYNNEISEKSEIFDDQFSVERPDGSNFTLKIRSTKLEDSAMYFCASSVPRGATEAFFGQGTRLTVV.

This chain joins TRBV7-2 and TRBJ2-4; D not resolved. Germline V gene data show CDR1 as SGHTA and CDR2 as FQGNSA. V was clipped by 5 bases and J by 0 bases, with 8 bases between them. The CDR3 runs 14 residues. CDR3 bases: TGTGCCAGCAGCGCGAGTCAAGCCAAAAACATTCAGTACTTC. It yields the protein CASSASQAKNIQYF.

CDR3 DNA sequence: TGCGCCTCCCGGAGGGGGTTAAGTTGGTACGAGCAGTACTTC. The encoded protein is CASRRGLSWYEQYF. The chain couples TRBV10-1 to TRBJ2-7; D could derive from TRBD1 or TRBD2 (6 bases each). Trimming left V 11 bases short and J 4 bases short, with 21 bases between. The CDR3 totals 14 residues. Germline-derived CDR1 and CDR2 are WNHNN and SYGVQD (reference sequence).

The CDR3 is CASSTGAQYEQYF. Here the CDR3 DNA reads TGTGCCAGCAGCACCGGGGCACAATACGAGCAGTACTTC. This chain links TRBV4-2 with TRBJ2-7; D assignment may be TRBD1 or TRBD2 (5 bases each). The germline V gene has CDR1 LGHNA and CDR2 YNFKEQ. The CDR3 runs 13 residues. Trimming removed 5 bases from V and 4 bases from J, with 12 bases in between.

The chain recombines TRBV5-1 with TRBJ1-2; maybe TRBD1 (6 bases). Trimming shortened V by 4 bases and J by 3 bases, and 19 bases separated the two germline ends. The CDR3 has 16 residues. CDR1 is SGHRS and CDR2 is YFSETQ in the germline V gene. The CDR3 is CASSPGGQSSHYGYTF. CDR3 sequence (DNA): TGCGCCAGCAGCCCCGGGGGGCAGTCTTCTCACTATGGCTACACCTTC.

CDR3 amino acids: CASKARLTQHNEQFF. CDR3 DNA: TGTGCCAGCAAGGCCCGACTGACACAACACAATGAGCAGTTCTTC. This chain joins TRBV27 and TRBJ2-1; D gene uncertain. Between the trimmed V and J ends, which lost 7 bases and 5 bases, there was a span of 18 bases. Germline V lookup: CDR1 MNHEY, CDR2 SMNVEV (reference sequence). The CDR3 has 15 amino acids.

The rearrangement links TRBV28 to TRBJ2-1; TRBD2 agrees at 9 bases. The germline V gene has CDR1 MDHEN and CDR2 SYDVKM. The CDR3 is made up of 14 amino acids. The junction had 3 bases not matched to a gene; V was cut back by 2 bases and J by 7 bases. The CDR3 nucleotides read TGTGCCAGCAGTTTAGAGGCGGGGGGGAATGAGCAGTTCTTC. Protein: CASSLEAGGNEQFF.

The chain couples TRBV7-8 to TRBJ2-7, with D possibly being TRBD1 (5 bases). Germline CDR1 reads SGHVS; CDR2 reads FQNEAQ. V lost 1 base, J lost 5 bases, and 12 bases lay in between. The CDR3 contains 14 residues. The CDR3 sequence: CASSLDAGLNEQYV. CDR3 in DNA: TGTGCCAGCAGCTTAGATGCAGGGCTAAACGAGCAGTACGTC.

The chain carries TRBV7-9 and TRBJ2-2; the D gene is possibly TRBD1 (5 bases). V lost 8 bases and J 0 bases, leaving 10 bases between the germline ends. The CDR3 contains 14 residues. The V gene's germline CDR1 is SEHNR and CDR2 FQNEAQ (reference sequence). The chain's CDR3 is CASEKGANTGELFF. Here the CDR3 DNA reads TGTGCCAGCGAAAAAGGGGCGAACACCGGGGAGCTGTTTTTT.

This rearrangement joins TRBV4-3 to TRBJ2-7, with TRBD1 identical over 10 bases. This CDR3 has 16 amino acids. CDR1 and CDR2 (germline): LGHNA, YSLEER. Trimming took 3 bases from V and 3 from J; bases not matched to a gene: 8. CDR3: CASSQNRDRGLYEQYF. CDR3 in DNA: TGCGCCAGCAGCCAGAATCGGGACAGGGGACTCTACGAGCAGTACTTC.

This clone has more than one count but fewer than ten. The gene calls are TRBV2 and TRBJ2-7; tentatively, D is TRBD1 (6 bases). The length of the CDR3 is 16 residues. The ends were cut back, 3 bases at V and 3 bases at J, with 18 bases in the middle. Germline V gene data show CDR1 as SNHLY and CDR2 as FYNNEI. CDR3 DNA sequence: TGTGCCAGCAGTGAGGGTAGAACAGGGAAAGGCTACGAGCAGTACTTC. Its translation is CASSEGRTGKGYEQYF.

The CDR3 nucleotides read TGTGCCAGCAGTGACCCCTCATGGGGTAGCGGCTATGGCTACACCTTC. It encodes CASSDPSWGSGYGYTF. The chain employs TRBV2 and TRBJ1-2; D not certain. The V gene's germline CDR1 is SNHLY and CDR2 FYNNEI. V shed 3 bases and J shed 4 bases, with 18 bases lying between them. This CDR3 has 16 amino acids.